Below, one T cell receptor beta chain is given with its context. Its antigen is not known. In TCRdb, the reads were re-called with MiXCR into one record per CDR3 protein. The profile covers approximately 1,000,000 distinct CDR3 sequences, with about a third appearing a single time and more than 12% taken by the ten largest. The data were obtained in a study of T cell repertoires in cytomegalovirus infection. Study overall: Public TCR beta signatures were indicative of both CMV infection and a matching HLA type.

The germline V gene encodes CDR1 MNHEY and CDR2 SVGEGT. The V and J ends lost 3 bases and 4 bases respectively, with 10 bases between them. This CDR3 has 14 residues. Regarding the study as a whole: HLA-C-restricted CMV clonotypes gave the most frequent clonotype in two of eight donors.

The chain employs TRBV6-2 or TRBV6-3 and TRBJ2-1; D is unclear. This specimen was cultured CD8+ T cells from PBMCs, taken from culture after CMV antigen stimulation. This TCR derives from a human donor in good health (CMV status not recorded). Some clones in this sample may be carry-over from other donors' samples. DNA of the CDR3: TGTGCCAGCAGTTATGCGGCATTTTACAATGAGCAGTTCTTC. Protein sequence: CASSYAAFYNEQFF.